These T cell receptor beta chains were read from a single sample in a study of blood T cell repertoires in COVID-19. The data were produced by immunoSEQ multiplex PCR, yet TCRdb's version contains in-frame clones alone and is incomplete. This table holds roughly 250,000 clones, about 87% found once. The sample was PBMCs or T cells enriched from blood (not recorded which). The receptors stem from a woman aged 50 to 60 who had recovered from COVID-19. The CDR3 runs from the conserved cysteine through the conserved F or W.

>TRBV6-5
CASRGVTHEQYF
>TRBV28
CASSLSGRSGETQYF
>TRBV12-5
CASGSRSDGGGGYTF
>TRBV21-1
CASSLEAGQGISYEQYF
>TRBV19
CASSPQGARKNYGYTF
>TRBV4-1
CASSQAGDNYGYTF
>TRBV9
CASSVGVGGSKTDTQYF
>TRBV19
CASSSLPGTGGYEQYF
>TRBV7-2
CASRLREGTYNEQFF
>TRBV20-1
CSASKDRDHEQYF
>TRBV27
CARPYGTSGHPNTGELFF
>TRBV9
CASSTGYGVTNEKLFF
>TRBV18
CASSPPGSGNTIYF
>TRBV5-4
CASSLVDRVTDTQYF
>TRBV23-1
CASSHSGQGGGNTIYF
>TRBV7-9
CASSSLAGVYNEQFF
>TRBV28
CASSFSGGGYTF
>TRBV5-4
CASSSFEREVDTQYF
>TRBV2
CASSEGGVRHSDTQYF
>TRBV5-1
CASSLWGQGGSYNEQFF
>TRBV18
CASSPGDSSETQYF
>TRBV19
CASSKNRDNEQFF
>TRBV7-3
CASSSRLAGEYNEQFF
>TRBV28
CASNQGASEKLFF
>TRBV7-9
CASRGSGDTGELFF
>TRBV4-1
CASSQEGLGAGEQFF
>TRBV6-1
CASSVFRVAANEKLFF
>TRBV11-1
CASSTDRGSGNTIYF
>TRBV18
CASSPGTLLATDTQYF
>TRBV7-4
CASSPPDPQGVSNQPQHF
>TRBV29-1
CSVDRGHEQYF
>TRBV28
CASSSGTPNNYGYTF
>TRBV19
CASSIVAGSYEQYF
>TRBV9
CASSVDGQDGKLFF
>TRBV15
CATSRDHEGNADTQYF
>TRBV4-1
CASGNPGQGASEQYF
>TRBV5-6
CASSSTGVRRETQYF
>TRBV7-8
CASSPRGGVGGNSPLHF
>TRBV24-1
CATSDPDRGYGYTF
>TRBV28
CASSLGTSGKGYEQYF
>TRBV2
CASRRTSGTDTQYF
>TRBV7-8
CASSRSSGPKEQFF
>TRBV5-1
CASSFYGGQETQYF
>TRBV7-9
CASSQAEIGTQYF
>TRBV5-4
CASSLGREGPQHF
>TRBV7-8
CASSLAGAEIAKNIQYF
>TRBV7-9
CASSFSRGFSGYTF
>TRBV29-1
CSVGSGRAGPQHF
>TRBV27
CASPVFAGRGTEAFF
>TRBV21-1
CASSVLGERTSGRPSLYEQYF
>TRBV4-2
CASSQVQQGASSPLHF
>TRBV11-2
CASSFHRFREQFF
>TRBV5-1
CASSLAADSNTEAFF
>TRBV5-1
CASSRDRGLNEQFF
>TRBV5-1
CASSLGLAGVEQYF
>TRBV6-2/TRBV6-3
CASSYSMAGPEDSGANVLTF
>TRBV20-1
CGGGTNYGYTF
>TRBV2
CASSPTGIGNTIYF
>TRBV12-3/TRBV12-4
CASSFKGVNEQFF
>TRBV2
CASSDSSGRAIRYF